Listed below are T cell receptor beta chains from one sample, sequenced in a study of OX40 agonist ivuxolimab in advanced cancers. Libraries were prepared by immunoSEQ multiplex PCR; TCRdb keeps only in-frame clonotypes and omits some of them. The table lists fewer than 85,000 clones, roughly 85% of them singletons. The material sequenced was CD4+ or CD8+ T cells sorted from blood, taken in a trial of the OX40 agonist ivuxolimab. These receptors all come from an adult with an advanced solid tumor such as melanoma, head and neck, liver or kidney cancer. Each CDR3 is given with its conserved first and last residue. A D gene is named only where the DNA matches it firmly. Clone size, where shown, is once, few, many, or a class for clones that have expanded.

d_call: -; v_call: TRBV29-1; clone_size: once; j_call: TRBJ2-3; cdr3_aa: CSVEESKDTQYF; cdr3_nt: TGCAGCGTTGAAGAAAGCAAGGATACGCAGTATTTT
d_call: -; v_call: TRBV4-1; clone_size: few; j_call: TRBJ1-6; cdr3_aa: CASSQVSPTNSPLHF; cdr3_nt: TGCGCCAGCAGCCAAGTCAGTCCAACTAATTCACCCCTCCACTTT
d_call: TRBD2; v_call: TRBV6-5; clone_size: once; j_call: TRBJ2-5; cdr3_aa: CASSLRWTSAEETQYF; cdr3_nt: TGTGCCAGCAGTTTACGCTGGACTAGCGCTGAAGAGACCCAGTACTTC
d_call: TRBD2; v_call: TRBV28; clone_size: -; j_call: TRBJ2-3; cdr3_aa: CASSLLLAGGLRGGTDTQYF; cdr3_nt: TGTGCCAGCAGTTTACTACTAGCGGGAGGGCTCCGTGGTGGCACAGATACGCAGTATTTT
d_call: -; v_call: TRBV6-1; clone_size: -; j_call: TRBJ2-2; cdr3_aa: CASSGRISTNTGELFF; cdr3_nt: TGTGCCAGCAGTGGACGAATATCCACGAACACCGGGGAGCTGTTTTTT
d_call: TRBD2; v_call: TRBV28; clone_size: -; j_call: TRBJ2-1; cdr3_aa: CASSSLAGSSYNEQFF; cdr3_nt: TGTGCCAGCAGTTCACTAGCGGGTAGCTCCTACAATGAGCAGTTCTTC
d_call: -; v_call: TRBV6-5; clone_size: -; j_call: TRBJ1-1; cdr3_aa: CASSLGGGMNTEAFF; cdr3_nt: TGTGCCAGCAGTCTAGGGGGGGGAATGAACACTGAAGCTTTCTTT
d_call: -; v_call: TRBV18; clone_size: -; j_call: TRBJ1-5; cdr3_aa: CASSPGQNQPQHF; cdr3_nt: TGTGCCAGCTCGCCAGGACAGAATCAGCCCCAGCATTTT
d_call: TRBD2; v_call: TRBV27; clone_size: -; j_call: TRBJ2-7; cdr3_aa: CASSLSWASYSGSSYEQYF; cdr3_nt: TGTGCCAGCAGTTTATCGTGGGCTTCGTATAGCGGGAGTAGCTACGAGCAGTACTTC
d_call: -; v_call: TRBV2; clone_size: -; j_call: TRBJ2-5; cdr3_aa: CASSEGRGLATQYF; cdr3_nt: TGTGCCAGCAGTGAAGGAAGGGGATTGGCGACCCAGTACTTC
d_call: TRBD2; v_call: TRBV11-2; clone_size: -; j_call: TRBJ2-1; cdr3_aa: CASSFASGPYNEQFF; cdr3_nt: TGTGCCAGCAGTTTCGCTAGCGGGCCGTACAATGAGCAGTTCTTC
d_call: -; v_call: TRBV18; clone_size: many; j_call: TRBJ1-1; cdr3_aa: CASYRGDTEAFF; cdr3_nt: TGTGCCAGCTACCGCGGTGACACTGAAGCTTTCTTT
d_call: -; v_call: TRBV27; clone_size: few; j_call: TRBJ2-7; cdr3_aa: CASRAKGRAYEQYF; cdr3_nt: TGTGCCAGCAGGGCAAAGGGTAGGGCCTACGAGCAGTACTTC
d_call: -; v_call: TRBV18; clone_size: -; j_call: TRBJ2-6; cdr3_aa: CASSPFTPSSGANVLTF; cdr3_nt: TGTGCCAGCTCACCATTTACGCCGAGCTCTGGGGCCAACGTCCTGACTTTC
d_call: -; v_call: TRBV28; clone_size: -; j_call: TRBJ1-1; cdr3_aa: CASSVTASTEAFF; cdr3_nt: TGTGCCAGCAGTGTAACGGCGAGCACTGAAGCTTTCTTT
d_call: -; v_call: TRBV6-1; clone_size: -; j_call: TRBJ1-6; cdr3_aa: CASSGGPFNSPLHF; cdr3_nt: TGTGCCAGCAGTGGGGGACCGTTCAATTCACCCCTCCACTTT
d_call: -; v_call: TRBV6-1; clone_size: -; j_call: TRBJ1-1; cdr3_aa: CASSYPTEAFF; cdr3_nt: TGTGCCAGCAGTTATCCCACTGAAGCTTTCTTT
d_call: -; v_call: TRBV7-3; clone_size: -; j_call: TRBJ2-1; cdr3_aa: CASSPHRNWNEQFF; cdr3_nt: TGTGCCAGCAGCCCACACAGGAATTGGAATGAGCAGTTCTTC
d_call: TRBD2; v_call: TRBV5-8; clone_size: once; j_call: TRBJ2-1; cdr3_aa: CASSLVGASGRVEQFF; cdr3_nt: TGTGCCAGCAGCTTGGTTGGGGCAAGCGGGAGGGTTGAGCAGTTCTTC
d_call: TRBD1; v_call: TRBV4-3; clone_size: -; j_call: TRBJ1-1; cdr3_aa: CASSQARTGSDANTEAFF; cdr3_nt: TGCGCCAGCAGCCAAGCCCGGACAGGGTCCGACGCCAACACTGAAGCTTTCTTT
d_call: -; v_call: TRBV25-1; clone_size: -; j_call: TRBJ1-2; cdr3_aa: CASSPKGINGYTF; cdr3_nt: TGTGCCAGCAGTCCTAAAGGGATAAACGGCTACACCTTC
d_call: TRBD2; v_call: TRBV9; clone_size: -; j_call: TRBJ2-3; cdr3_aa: CASSSRTSGADTQYF; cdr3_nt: TGTGCCAGCAGCTCTAGGACTAGCGGGGCCGATACGCAGTATTTT
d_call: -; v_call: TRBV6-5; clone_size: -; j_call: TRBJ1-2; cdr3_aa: CASNLKGGIYGYTF; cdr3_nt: TGTGCCAGCAACCTAAAGGGGGGGATCTATGGCTACACCTTC
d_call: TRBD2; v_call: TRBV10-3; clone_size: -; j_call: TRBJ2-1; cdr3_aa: CAMGGLAGAEQFF; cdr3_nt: TGTGCCATGGGGGGACTAGCGGGAGCTGAGCAGTTCTTC
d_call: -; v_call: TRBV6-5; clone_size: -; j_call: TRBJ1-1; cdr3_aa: CASSYSARYTEAFF; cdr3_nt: TGTGCCAGCAGTTACTCAGCCAGATACACTGAAGCTTTCTTT
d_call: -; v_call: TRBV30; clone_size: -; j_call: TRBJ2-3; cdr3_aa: CAWSVDPSTDTQYF; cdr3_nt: TGTGCCTGGAGTGTAGATCCGAGCACAGATACGCAGTATTTT
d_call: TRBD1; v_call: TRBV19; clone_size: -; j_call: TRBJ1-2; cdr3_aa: CASSRQGAGGHGYTF; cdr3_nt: TGTGCCAGTAGTAGACAGGGGGCAGGAGGTCATGGCTACACCTTC
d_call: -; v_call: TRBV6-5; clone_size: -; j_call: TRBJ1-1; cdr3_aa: CASSYLRVTGDEAFF; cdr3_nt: TGTGCCAGCAGTTACCTCCGAGTTACGGGTGATGAAGCTTTCTTT
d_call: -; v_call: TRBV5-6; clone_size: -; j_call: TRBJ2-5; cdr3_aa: CASSLGLPTQYF; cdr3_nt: TGTGCCAGCAGCTTGGGGCTACCGACCCAGTACTTC
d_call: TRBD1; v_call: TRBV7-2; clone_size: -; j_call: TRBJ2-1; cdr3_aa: CASSSSGTDNEQFF; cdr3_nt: TGTGCCAGCAGCTCCTCCGGGACAGACAATGAGCAGTTCTTC
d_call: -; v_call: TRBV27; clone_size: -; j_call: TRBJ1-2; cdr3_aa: CASSSTTNYGYTF; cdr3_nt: TGTGCCAGCAGTTCCACTACTAACTATGGCTACACCTTC
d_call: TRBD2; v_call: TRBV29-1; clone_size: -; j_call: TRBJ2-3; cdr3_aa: CSVDGTFGSGGAQTDTQYF; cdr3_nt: TGCAGCGTTGATGGTACATTTGGTAGCGGGGGGGCTCAGACAGATACGCAGTATTTT
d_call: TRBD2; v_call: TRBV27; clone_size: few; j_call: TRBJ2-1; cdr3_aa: CASRYTGTSVREQFF; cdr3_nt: TGTGCCAGCAGATATACCGGGACTAGTGTTCGGGAGCAGTTCTTC
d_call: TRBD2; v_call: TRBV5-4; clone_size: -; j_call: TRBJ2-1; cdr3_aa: CASSRLAGTTYNEQFF; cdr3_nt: TGTGCCAGCAGCCGCCTAGCGGGCACCACCTACAATGAGCAGTTCTTC